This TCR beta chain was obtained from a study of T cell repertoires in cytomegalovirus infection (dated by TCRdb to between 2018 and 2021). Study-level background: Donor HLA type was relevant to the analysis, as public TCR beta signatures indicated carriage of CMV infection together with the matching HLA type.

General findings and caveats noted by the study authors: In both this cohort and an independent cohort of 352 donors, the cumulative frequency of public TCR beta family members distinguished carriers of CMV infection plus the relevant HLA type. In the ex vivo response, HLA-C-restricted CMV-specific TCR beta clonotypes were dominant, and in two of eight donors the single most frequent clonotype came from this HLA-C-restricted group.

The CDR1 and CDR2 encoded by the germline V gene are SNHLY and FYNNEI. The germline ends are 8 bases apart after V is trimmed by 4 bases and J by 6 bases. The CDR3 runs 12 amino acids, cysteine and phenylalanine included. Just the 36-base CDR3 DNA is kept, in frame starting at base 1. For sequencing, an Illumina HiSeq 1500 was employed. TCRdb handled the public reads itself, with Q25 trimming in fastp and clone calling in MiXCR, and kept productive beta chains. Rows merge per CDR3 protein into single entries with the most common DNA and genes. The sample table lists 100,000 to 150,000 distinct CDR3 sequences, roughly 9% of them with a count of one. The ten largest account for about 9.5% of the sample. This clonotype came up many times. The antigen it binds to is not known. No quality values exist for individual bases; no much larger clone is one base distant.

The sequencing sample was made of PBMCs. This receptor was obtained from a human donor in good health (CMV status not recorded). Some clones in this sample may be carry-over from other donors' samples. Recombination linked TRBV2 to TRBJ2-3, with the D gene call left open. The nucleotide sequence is TGTGCCAGCAGTGGGACCGGTGATACGCAGTATTTT. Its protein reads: CASSGTGDTQYF.